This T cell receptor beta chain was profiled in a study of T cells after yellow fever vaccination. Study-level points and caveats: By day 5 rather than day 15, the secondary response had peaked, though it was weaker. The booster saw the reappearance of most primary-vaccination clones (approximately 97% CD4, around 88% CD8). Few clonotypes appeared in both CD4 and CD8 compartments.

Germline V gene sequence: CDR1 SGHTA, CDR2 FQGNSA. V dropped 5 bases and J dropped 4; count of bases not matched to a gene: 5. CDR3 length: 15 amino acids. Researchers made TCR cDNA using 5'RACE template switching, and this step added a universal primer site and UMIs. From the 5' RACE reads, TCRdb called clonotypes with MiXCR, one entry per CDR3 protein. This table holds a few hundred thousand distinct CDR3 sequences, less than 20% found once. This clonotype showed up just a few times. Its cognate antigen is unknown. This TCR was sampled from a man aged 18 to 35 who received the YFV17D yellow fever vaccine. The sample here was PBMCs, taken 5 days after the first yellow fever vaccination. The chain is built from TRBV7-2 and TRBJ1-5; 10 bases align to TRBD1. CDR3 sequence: CASSRQGAGNQPQHF. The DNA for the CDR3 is TGTGCCAGCAGCCGACAGGGGGCTGGTAATCAGCCCCAGCATTTT.